This section outlines one T cell receptor (beta chain) sequence together with its context. Its matching antigen is unknown. The V end was cut by 0 bases, the J end by 7 bases, with 4 bases between. The length of the CDR3 is 11 residues. The germline CDR1 and CDR2 sequences are DFQATT and SNEGSKA (reference sequence). This sample is part of a study of CD8+CD57+ T cells in acquired aplastic anemia. Study details: Sorted cells (CD4+ and CD8+) yielded DNA amounts that averaged approximately 3.1 ug. The average read count for CD4+ cells in healthy donors was 10 million to 11 million.

General study results and limits: Researchers report that fewer than 35 CD8+ CDR3 sequences appeared in both patients and controls.

CDR3 and TCR beta VDJ profiling relied on a genomic DNA template. TCRdb re-derived calls from the reads in MiXCR, one entry per CDR3 protein. The data show 180,000 or so distinct CDR3 sequences, roughly half seen once. Sequencing used sorted CD4+, CD8+, or CD8+CD57+ T cells (not recorded which) from PBMCs. This sequence joins TRBV20-1 and TRBJ2-1, with no clear D. This TCR derives from a human donor in good health. The CDR3 DNA follows: TGCAGTGCTAGAGACCTTAATGAGCAGTTCTTC. Protein sequence: CSARDLNEQFF.